This T cell receptor (beta chain) is drawn from a study of blood T cell repertoires in COVID-19. Study as a whole: Nucleic acid was either cDNA or gDNA, and it came from T cells, B-cell-depleted T cells, or PBMCs.

Profiling relied on immunoSEQ multiplex PCR, and the TCRdb table lists in-frame clones only, not all of them. The table shows just over 90,000 clones, with 85% to 90% occurring only once. The germline V gene encodes CDR1 SGHTS and CDR2 YDEGEE. The length of the CDR3 is 13 residues. Deletions cut 4 bases from V and 4 bases from J, with 10 bases between. This clone has only one observation. The genes are TRBV5-8 and TRBJ2-3; tentative D call: TRBD2 (5 bases). This clonotype originated in a human donor with active COVID-19. The donor label of this sample is uncertain. The sequenced material came from peripheral blood. CDR3 sequence: CASSPERPDTQYF. The CDR3 DNA reads TGTGCCAGCAGCCCCGAGCGGCCAGATACGCAGTATTTT.